This T cell receptor (beta chain) was identified in a study of massively parallel sequencing of T cell beta chains (dated by TCRdb to the late 2000s). With regard to the full study: Human TCR beta CDR3 diversity in peripheral blood was profiled using 5'-RACE, Illumina short-read sequencing and a dedicated short-read assembly strategy.

The sequencing machine was an Illumina Genome Analyzer II. A RACE product of about 520 bp was obtained after two rounds of nested PCR with TRBC1/TRBC2-specific primers and was gel-purified. First-strand cDNA was made with a TRBC-specific primer plus a template-switching oligonucleotide, which provided a 5' anchor for RACE. Because the RACE amplicon was too long to sequence directly with short reads, the RACE amplicon was concatemerized by ligation and then sheared by sonication. PAGE was used to isolate a size fraction of 100 to 300 bp, and that fraction then underwent shotgun sequencing on the Illumina platform. In separate runs on an Illumina GAII, sequencing yielded 18.8 million 36-nt reads and 21.7 million 50-nt single-end reads. Per the original workflow: Assembly of the pooled around 40 million reads was performed with iSSAKE using parameters -m 15, -o 2 and -r 0.7. De novo CDR3 beta assemblies were seeded by reads aligning to the ends of Ensembl TRBV gene predictions that carried unmatched junctional bases. Rather than raw read depth, the number of matching assembled contigs was used to estimate clonotype abundance. Of the assembled clonotypes, about 2,100 (around 6%) were found to have in-frame stop codons and were removed, so that approximately 35,000 productive clonotypes were retained. Sanger sequencing of cloned RACE products gave 250 to 300 unique TCR sequences, and around 70% of them were also found in the Illumina assembly. TCRdb reanalyzed the raw reads on its own, using fastp at Q25 for trimming and MiXCR for clone calling, and kept in-frame beta chains. For every CDR3 protein sequence, its rows merge into one entry that carries the most common genes and DNA. In this record, the V and J calls reflect TCRdb's handling and not the investigators' own analysis. This sample holds roughly 4,000 distinct CDR3 sequences; over 30% were observed only once. Together, the top ten hold about 3% of the sample.

On the study overall, not on this receptor specifically: Since the RNA was pooled from many donors, the results show population-average clonotype abundance and not the repertoire of any individual. Only roughly 23,000 (67.4%) of the clonotypes could be assigned a unique TRBV gene. Among 33,664 distinct clonotypes, single-copy clonotypes made up approximately 70% of clonotypes but only 18.8% of assemblies. CDR3 beta length ranged from 21 to 81 nucleotides, peaking at 45 nucleotides. TRBV usage was found to range from roughly 0.01% for TRBV17 to 24.6% for TRBV20-1, and TRBJ usage was found to range from around 1.5% for TRBJ2-6 to 15% to 20% for TRBJ2-1. The reported gene usage frequencies may have been skewed by preferential PCR amplification of some TRBV and TRBJ sequences. Most clonotypes (about 65% of the roughly 35,000) were supported by a single sequence read, which could in principle inflate apparent diversity. Subsampling showed clonotype counts rising linearly with read number, indicating sequencing depth was far from saturation.

The donor pool comprised some 350 males and approximately 160 females, all aged roughly 18 to 40 years. From approximately 150 liters of pooled peripheral blood, peripheral leukocyte polyA+ RNA was isolated. A commercial mRNA preparation from normal human peripheral blood leukocytes, pooled from around 590 individuals, served as the starting material. This clonotype was counted a few times. What antigen it recognizes has not been identified. One base away there is no much larger clone; base qualities are not given. Trimming removed 2 bases from V and 6 bases from J, leaving 14 bases between the germline ends. The CDR3 covers 14 residues, taking in both the cysteine and the phenylalanine. Only the CDR3 DNA stays, 42 bases, in frame from base 1. Via the germline V gene, CDR1 is MGHRA and CDR2 YSYEKL.

The sample comprised commercial RNA from peripheral blood pooled from many donors. This receptor was taken from a pool of human donors in good health; the sample was commercial RNA pooled from many donors. The chain employs TRBV4-1 and TRBJ2-7; the D gene is unclear. The nucleotides are TGCGCCAGCAGCCAATCACGGATGGTGGGCGAGCAGTACTTC. Translated, it gives CASSQSRMVGEQYF.